This TCR beta chain emerged from a study of CD4 T cells in relation to SARS-CoV-2 and coronaviruses. In the study overall: Convalescent patients were roughly eight males and 4 females; two were Hispanic.

TCRdb's copy holds only in-frame clones and misses some; the assay was immunoSEQ multiplex PCR. The data contain tens of thousands of clones, 84% of them singletons. A note on this clone: The target antigen is unknown.

Sorted naive or memory CD4+ cells met CEF peptides for approximately ten days. The ends were cut back, 4 bases at V and 2 bases at J, with 13 bases in the middle. The germline gives CDR1 LGHDT, CDR2 YNNKEL (reference sequence). The CDR3 length is 15 residues. Notes on the study in general: Roughly 65% of donors had memory CD4+ clonotypes crossrecognizing SARS-CoV-2 and common cold coronavirus spike.

The receptor was derived from an adult with COVID-19. The chain couples TRBV3-1 (or the pseudogene TRBV3-2) to TRBJ2-3, with D maybe TRBD2 (6 bases). Sequenced sample: naive CD4+ T cells from PBMCs, cultured in vitro. As to subset: naive CD4+ T cells isolated by negative enrichment. CDR3 in amino acids: CASSRGTLITDTQYF. As DNA, the CDR3 is TGTGCCAGCAGCCGAGGGACTTTAATCACAGATACGCAGTATTTT.